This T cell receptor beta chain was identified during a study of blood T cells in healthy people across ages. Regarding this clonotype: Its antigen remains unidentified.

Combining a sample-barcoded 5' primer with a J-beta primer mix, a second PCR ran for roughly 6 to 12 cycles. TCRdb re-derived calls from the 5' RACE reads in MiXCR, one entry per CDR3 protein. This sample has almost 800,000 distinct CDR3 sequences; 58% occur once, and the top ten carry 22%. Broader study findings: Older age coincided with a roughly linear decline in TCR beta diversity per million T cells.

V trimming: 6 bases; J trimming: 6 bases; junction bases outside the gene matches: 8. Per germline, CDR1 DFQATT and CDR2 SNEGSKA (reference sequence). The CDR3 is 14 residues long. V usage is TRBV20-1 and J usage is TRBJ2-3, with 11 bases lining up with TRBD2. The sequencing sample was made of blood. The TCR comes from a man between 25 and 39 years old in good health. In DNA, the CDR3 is TGCAGTGCCCCACTAGCGGGAGTTACCGATACGCAGTATTTT. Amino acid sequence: CSAPLAGVTDTQYF.